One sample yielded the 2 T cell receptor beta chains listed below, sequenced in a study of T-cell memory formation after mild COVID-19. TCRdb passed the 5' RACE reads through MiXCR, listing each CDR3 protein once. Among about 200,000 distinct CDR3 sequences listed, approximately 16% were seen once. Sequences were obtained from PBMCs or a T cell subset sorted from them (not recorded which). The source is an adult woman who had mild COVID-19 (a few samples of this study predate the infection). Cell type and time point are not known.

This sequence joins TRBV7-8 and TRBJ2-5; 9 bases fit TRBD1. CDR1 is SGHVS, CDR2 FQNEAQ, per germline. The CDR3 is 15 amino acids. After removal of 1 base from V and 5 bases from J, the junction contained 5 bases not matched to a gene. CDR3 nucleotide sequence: TGTGCCAGCAGCTTAGAAACAGGGGGCGGCGAGACCCAGTACTTC. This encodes CASSLETGGGETQYF.

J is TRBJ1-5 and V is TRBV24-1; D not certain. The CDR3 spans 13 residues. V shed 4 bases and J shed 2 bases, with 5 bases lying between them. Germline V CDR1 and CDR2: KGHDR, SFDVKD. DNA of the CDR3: TGTGCCACCAGTGAGGGAGGCAATCAGCCCCAGCATTTT. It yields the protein CATSEGGNQPQHF.